These T cell receptor beta chains were read from a single sample in a study of control samples from healthy donors and cancer patients. Profiled with immunoSEQ multiplex PCR; TCRdb holds only in-frame clones, not every one. The sample has 90,000 to 100,000 clones, roughly three quarters seen once. The sample was blood. The source of these receptors is a woman in her thirties in good health. The CDR3 runs from the conserved cysteine through the conserved F or W. D genes are given only for firm matches. The listing skips clone size in some rows; elsewhere it reads once, few, many or a size class.

j_call v_call d_call clone_size cdr3_aa cdr3_nt
TRBJ2-6 TRBV11-2 - - CASSETRAGANVLTF TGTGCCAGCAGCGAGACAAGGGCTGGGGCCAACGTCCTGACTTTC
TRBJ1-5 TRBV19 - once CASSIGLGIRNQPQHF TGTGCCAGTAGTATAGGCCTCGGGATACGCAATCAGCCCCAGCATTTT
TRBJ1-1 TRBV30 - - CAWGKAGHMNTEAFF TGTGCCTGGGGGAAGGCGGGACACATGAACACTGAAGCTTTCTTT
TRBJ2-3 TRBV13 - - CASSENGGSATDTQYF TGTGCCAGCAGCGAGAACGGGGGTTCCGCCACAGATACGCAGTATTTT
TRBJ2-3 TRBV27 - - CASSFRDGGPTDTQYF TGTGCCAGCAGTTTCAGGGACGGGGGGCCCACAGATACGCAGTATTTT
TRBJ2-1 TRBV5-1 TRBD2 few CASSSGLAGVNEQFF TGCGCCAGCAGTTCTGGACTAGCGGGGGTAAATGAGCAGTTCTTC
TRBJ1-6 TRBV27 TRBD1 - CASSQTGVLSPLHF TGTGCCAGCAGTCAAACAGGGGTTTTGTCACCCCTCCACTTT
TRBJ1-1 TRBV14 - - CASSQDTGLATEAFF TGTGCCAGCAGCCAAGATACAGGCCTTGCGACTGAAGCTTTCTTT
TRBJ1-5 TRBV7-3 - - CASQAYSNQPQHF TGTGCCTCCCAGGCTTATAGCAATCAGCCCCAGCATTTT
TRBJ2-7 TRBV7-2 - - CASSLNYEQYF TGTGCCAGCAGCCTCAACTACGAGCAGTACTTC
TRBJ2-7 TRBV3-1/TRBV3-2 - few CASSLQRAYEQYF TGTGCCAGCAGCCTTCAAAGGGCCTACGAGCAGTACTTC
TRBJ1-2 TRBV11-2 - - CASSPSWGENGYTF TGTGCCAGCAGCCCCTCGTGGGGGGAAAATGGCTACACCTTC
TRBJ2-7 TRBV19 - - CASSARVGGEQYF TGTGCCAGTAGTGCCCGGGTAGGGGGCGAGCAGTACTTC
TRBJ1-1 TRBV16 - few CASSQVPGRTEAFF TGTGCCAGCAGCCAAGTCCCGGGACGCACTGAAGCTTTCTTT
TRBJ1-4 TRBV12-3/TRBV12-4 - - CASSPGTGMFF TGTGCCAGCAGCCCCGGGACGGGAATGTTTTTT
TRBJ1-5 TRBV19 - few CASSIIGSRSNQPQHF TGTGCCAGTAGTATAATAGGGAGTCGGAGCAATCAGCCCCAGCATTTT
TRBJ1-3 TRBV5-1 - - CASSLPYDLTSGNTIYF TGCGCCAGCAGTCTACCCTACGACCTTACTTCTGGAAACACCATATATTTT
TRBJ1-1 TRBV24-1 TRBD1 - CATSDRQGSTEAFF TGTGCCACCAGTGACCGACAGGGGTCCACTGAAGCTTTCTTT
TRBJ2-1 TRBV29-1 TRBD1 - CSGNRGYSYNEQFF TGCAGCGGTAACAGGGGCTACTCCTACAATGAGCAGTTCTTC
TRBJ2-3 TRBV7-8 - once CASSSRTRGTDTQYF TGTGCCAGCAGCTCAAGGACTCGGGGGACAGATACGCAGTATTTT
TRBJ1-5 TRBV12-1 - - CASSSPWRNQPQHF TGTGCCAGCAGCTCGCCCTGGCGCAATCAGCCCCAGCATTTT
TRBJ2-6 TRBV21-1 - - CASSEGKSGANVLTF TGTGCCAGCAGTGAGGGAAAATCTGGGGCCAACGTCCTGACTTTC
TRBJ1-4 TRBV15 TRBD1 - CATSTPGQQDNEKLFF TGTGCCACCAGCACACCGGGACAGCAAGATAATGAAAAACTGTTTTTT
TRBJ2-3 TRBV7-9 TRBD1 - CASSPRGTDTDTQYF TGTGCCAGCAGCCCAAGAGGGACAGACACAGATACGCAGTATTTT
TRBJ2-2 TRBV5-1 - - CASSFVTVGSGELFF TGCGCCAGCAGCTTTGTCACTGTAGGGTCCGGGGAGCTGTTTTTT
TRBJ2-3 TRBV29-1 - once CSVPSAASTDTQYF TGCAGCGTCCCGTCTGCAGCTAGCACAGATACGCAGTATTTT
TRBJ1-1 TRBV19 TRBD1 - CASSRDRVGKGTEAFF TGTGCCAGTAGTAGGGACAGGGTAGGAAAGGGCACTGAAGCTTTCTTT
TRBJ2-1 TRBV5-1 TRBD1 - CASSSGQGAGNEQFF TGCGCCAGCAGCTCTGGACAGGGGGCAGGCAATGAGCAGTTCTTC
TRBJ1-2 TRBV27 TRBD1 many CASHPDRGQGGYTF TGTGCCAGCCACCCGGACAGGGGGCAGGGCGGCTACACCTTC
TRBJ2-7 TRBV7-9 - - CASSFRDSSYEQYF TGTGCCAGCAGCTTCCGGGACTCATCCTACGAGCAGTACTTC
TRBJ1-1 TRBV21-1 - - CASSKIRGDSRNTEAFF TGTGCCAGCAGCAAAATACGGGGAGACAGCCGGAACACTGAAGCTTTCTTT
TRBJ2-3 TRBV12-3/TRBV12-4 TRBD1 - CASRTGSTDTQYF TGTGCCAGCAGGACAGGGAGCACAGATACGCAGTATTTT
TRBJ2-3 TRBV12-3/TRBV12-4 - few CASSSFGADTQYF TGTGCCAGCAGTTCTTTCGGAGCGGATACGCAGTATTTT
TRBJ1-5 TRBV5-6 - - CASSSMVFGLGGNQPQHF TGTGCCAGCAGCTCTATGGTTTTTGGCCTAGGGGGCAATCAGCCCCAGCATTTT
TRBJ1-1 TRBV7-2 - - CASSIQTGLNTEAFF TGTGCCAGCAGCATCCAGACAGGACTGAACACTGAAGCTTTCTTT
TRBJ2-7 TRBV6-2/TRBV6-3 - - CASSLSSGYEQYF TGTGCCAGCAGCCTCTCCTCCGGCTACGAGCAGTACTTC
TRBJ1-3 TRBV6-6 - - CASSQGSSGNTIYF TGTGCCAGCTCACAGGGTAGCTCTGGAAACACCATATATTTT
TRBJ2-2 TRBV24-1 - - CATSDQTDAGELFF TGTGCCACCAGTGACCAAACAGATGCCGGGGAGCTGTTTTTT
TRBJ2-2 TRBV7-6 TRBD1 - CASSLKAGTGNTGELFF TGTGCCAGCAGCTTAAAAGCCGGGACAGGGAACACCGGGGAGCTGTTTTTT